This entry is about one T cell receptor (beta chain). The data stem from a study of response to subunit inactivated influenza vaccine. V lost 10 bases, J lost 4 bases, and 18 bases lay in between. Germline loops: CDR1 SGHTS, CDR2 YDEGEE. CDR3 length: 13 residues. Each CDR3 protein is one row after TCRdb ran MiXCR on the RT-PCR reads. Seen here are 530,000 or so distinct CDR3 sequences, less than 30% observed once, and the top ten hold about 1.9%. The sample was CD4+ T cells sorted from PBMCs, taken 5 to 6 days after vaccination. The TCR sequence derives from a man aged 45-65 years who received an inactivated influenza vaccine. The rearrangement links TRBV5-8 to TRBJ2-7; D remains unclear. CDR3 nucleotide sequence: TGTGCCGGAAGGATGATATTGGGATACGAGCAGTACTTC. It specifies CAGRMILGYEQYF.